This TCR beta chain was recovered during a study of T cells in Graves' hyperthyroidism and ophthalmopathy. This clonotype was counted a few times. V was trimmed by 5 bases and J by 5 bases, leaving 18 bases between them. Per germline, CDR1 SGHTA and CDR2 FQGNSA. CDR3 size: 15 residues. From RNA transcripts, TCR beta CDR3 regions were amplified. TCR CDR3 underwent first-round RT-PCR with the HTBI primer set. MiXCR was run by TCRdb on the multiplex PCR reads, yielding one entry per CDR3 protein. Of about 840,000 distinct CDR3 sequences in the sample, about 38% were seen once. Thyroid ultrasound and orbital computed tomography, with clinical symptoms and serum thyroxine and TRAb, informed diagnoses.

This chain joins TRBV7-2 and TRBJ1-1; D perhaps matches TRBD1 (5 bases). The source of this sequence is a man younger than 35 with Graves' hyperthyroidism. Sequencing was performed on blood. The CDR3 protein is CASSLHGEGLTEAFF. In nucleotides, the CDR3 is TGTGCCAGCAGCCTACATGGAGAGGGGTTGACTGAAGCTTTCTTT.